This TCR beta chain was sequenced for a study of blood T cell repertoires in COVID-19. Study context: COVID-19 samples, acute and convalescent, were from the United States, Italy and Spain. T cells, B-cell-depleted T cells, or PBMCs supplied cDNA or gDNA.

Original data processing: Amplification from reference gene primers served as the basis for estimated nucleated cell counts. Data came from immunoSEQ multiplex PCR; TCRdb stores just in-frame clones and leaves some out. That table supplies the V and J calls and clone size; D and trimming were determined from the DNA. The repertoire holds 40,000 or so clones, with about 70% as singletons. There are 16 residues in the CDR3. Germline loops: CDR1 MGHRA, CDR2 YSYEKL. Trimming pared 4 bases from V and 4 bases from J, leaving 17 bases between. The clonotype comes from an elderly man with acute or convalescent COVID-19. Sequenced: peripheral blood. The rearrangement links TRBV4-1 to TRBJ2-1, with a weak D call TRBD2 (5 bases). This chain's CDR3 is CASSRPGLAGYNEQFF. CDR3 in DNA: TGCGCCAGCAGCCGTCCGGGTTTGGCGGGTTACAATGAGCAGTTCTTC.